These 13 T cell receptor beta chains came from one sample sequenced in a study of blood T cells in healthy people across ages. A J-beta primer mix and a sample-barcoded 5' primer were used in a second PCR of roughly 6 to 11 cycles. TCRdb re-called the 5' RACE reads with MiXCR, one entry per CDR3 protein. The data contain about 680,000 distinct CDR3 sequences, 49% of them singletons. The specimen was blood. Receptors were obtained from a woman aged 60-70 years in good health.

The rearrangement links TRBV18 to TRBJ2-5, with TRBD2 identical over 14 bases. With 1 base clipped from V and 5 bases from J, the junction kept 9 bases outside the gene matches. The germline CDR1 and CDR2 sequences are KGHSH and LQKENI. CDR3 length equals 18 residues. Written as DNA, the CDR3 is TGTGCCAGCTCACCACAAAGACTAGCGGGAGGGCCTATGGAGACCCAGTACTTC. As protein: CASSPQRLAGGPMETQYF. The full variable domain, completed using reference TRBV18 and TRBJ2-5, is NAGVMQNPRHLVRRRGQEARLRCSPMKGHSHVYWYRQLPEEGLKFMVYLQKENIIDESGMPKERFSAEFPKEGPSILRIQQVVRGDSAAYFCASSPQRLAGGPMETQYFGPGTRLLVL.

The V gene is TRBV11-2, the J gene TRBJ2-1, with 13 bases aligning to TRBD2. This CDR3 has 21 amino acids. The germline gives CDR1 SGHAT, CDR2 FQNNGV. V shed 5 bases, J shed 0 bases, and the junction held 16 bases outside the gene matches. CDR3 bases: TGTGCCAGCAGCCGTTTATCCACGGGACTAGCGGGGAAGAGCTCCTACAATGAGCAGTTCTTC. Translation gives CASSRLSTGLAGKSSYNEQFF.

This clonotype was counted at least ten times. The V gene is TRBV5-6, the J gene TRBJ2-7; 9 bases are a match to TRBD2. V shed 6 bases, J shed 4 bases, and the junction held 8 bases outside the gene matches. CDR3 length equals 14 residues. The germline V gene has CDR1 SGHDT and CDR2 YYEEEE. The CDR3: CASTGASGEYEQYF. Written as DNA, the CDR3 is TGTGCCAGCACCGGGGCTAGCGGGGAATACGAGCAGTACTTC.

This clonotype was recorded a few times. CDR3 residues: CASSVEAVKETQYF. In DNA form, the CDR3 reads TGTGCCAGCAGCGTAGAGGCTGTTAAAGAGACCCAGTACTTC. This chain links TRBV9 with TRBJ2-5; D not certain. Germline CDR1 is SGDLS and CDR2 is YYNGEE. The length of the CDR3 is 14 residues. Deletions cut 0 bases from V and 3 bases from J, with 9 bases between.

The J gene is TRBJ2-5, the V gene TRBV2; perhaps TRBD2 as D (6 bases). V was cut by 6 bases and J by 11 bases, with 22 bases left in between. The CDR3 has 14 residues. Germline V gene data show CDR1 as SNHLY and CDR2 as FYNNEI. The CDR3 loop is CASRNRGFYNEQYF. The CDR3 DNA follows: TGTGCCAGCAGGAACCGGGGGTTCTACAATGAGCAGTACTTC.

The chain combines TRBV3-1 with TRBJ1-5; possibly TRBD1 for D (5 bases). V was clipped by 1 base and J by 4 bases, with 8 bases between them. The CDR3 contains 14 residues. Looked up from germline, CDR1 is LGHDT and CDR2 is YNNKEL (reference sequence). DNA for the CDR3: TGTGCCAGCAGCCAAGGACAGAAGAATCAGCCCCAGCATTTT. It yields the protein CASSQGQKNQPQHF.

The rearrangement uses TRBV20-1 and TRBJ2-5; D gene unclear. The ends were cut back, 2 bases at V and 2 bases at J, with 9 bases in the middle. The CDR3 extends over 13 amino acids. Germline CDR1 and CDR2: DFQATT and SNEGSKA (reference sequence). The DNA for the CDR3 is TGCAGTGCTAGACAGGTTATACAAGAGACCCAGTACTTC. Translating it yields CSARQVIQETQYF.

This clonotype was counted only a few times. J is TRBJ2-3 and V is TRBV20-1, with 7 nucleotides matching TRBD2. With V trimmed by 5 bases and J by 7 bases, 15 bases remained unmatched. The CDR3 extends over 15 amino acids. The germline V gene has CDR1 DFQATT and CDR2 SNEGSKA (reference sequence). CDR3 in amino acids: CSAPPSGGSHHTQYF. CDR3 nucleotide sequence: TGCAGTGCTCCCCCCTCCGGCGGGAGTCACCATACGCAGTATTTT.

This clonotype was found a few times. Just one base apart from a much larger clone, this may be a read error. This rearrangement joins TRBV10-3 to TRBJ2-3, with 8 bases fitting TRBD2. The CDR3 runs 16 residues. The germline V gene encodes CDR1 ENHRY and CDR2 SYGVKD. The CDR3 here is CAIRGEVAGPTDTRYF. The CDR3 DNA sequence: TGTGCCATCAGAGGGGAGGTAGCGGGACCCACAGATACGCGGTATTTT.

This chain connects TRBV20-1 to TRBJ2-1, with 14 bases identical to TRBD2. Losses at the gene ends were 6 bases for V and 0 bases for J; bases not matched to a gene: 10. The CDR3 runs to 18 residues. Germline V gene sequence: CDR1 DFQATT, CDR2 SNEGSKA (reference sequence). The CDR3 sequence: CSAHGTSGRWSSYNEQFF. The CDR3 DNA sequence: TGCAGTGCCCATGGGACTAGCGGGAGATGGAGCTCCTACAATGAGCAGTTCTTC.

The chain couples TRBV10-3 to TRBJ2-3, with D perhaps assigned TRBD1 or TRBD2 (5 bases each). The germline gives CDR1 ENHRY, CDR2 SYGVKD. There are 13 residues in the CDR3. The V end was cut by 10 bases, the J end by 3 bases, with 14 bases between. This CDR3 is CATGPWGTDTQYF. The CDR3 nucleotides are TGTGCCACCGGGCCCTGGGGGACAGATACGCAGTATTTT.

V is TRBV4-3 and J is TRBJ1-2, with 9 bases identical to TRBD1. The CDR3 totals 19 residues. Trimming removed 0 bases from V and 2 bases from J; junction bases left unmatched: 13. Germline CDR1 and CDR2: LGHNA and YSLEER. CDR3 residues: CASSQDRGGGQGINYGYTF. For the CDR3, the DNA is TGCGCCAGCAGCCAAGATAGGGGAGGAGGACAGGGGATAAACTATGGCTACACCTTC.

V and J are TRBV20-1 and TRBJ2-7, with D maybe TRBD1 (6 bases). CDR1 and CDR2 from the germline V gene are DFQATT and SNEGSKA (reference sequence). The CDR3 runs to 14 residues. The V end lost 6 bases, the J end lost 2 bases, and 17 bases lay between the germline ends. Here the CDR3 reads CSAAPGQDPYEQYF. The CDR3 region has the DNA TGCAGTGCCGCTCCGGGACAAGACCCCTACGAGCAGTACTTC.